The next 3 T cell receptor beta chains were all read from a single sample in a study of blood T cell repertoires in COVID-19. TCRdb's copy holds only in-frame clones and misses some; the assay was immunoSEQ multiplex PCR. The sample contains 150,000 to 200,000 clones, approximately 82% of which appear only once. Sequenced sample: peripheral blood. The receptors stem from a woman of 80 years or more with acute or convalescent COVID-19.

The J gene is TRBJ1-5, the V gene TRBV20-1, with 7 positions matching TRBD1. Germline CDR1 is DFQATT and CDR2 is SNEGSKA (reference sequence). After removal of 3 bases from V and 2 bases from J, the junction contained 10 bases not matched to a gene. This CDR3 comprises 16 residues. The DNA of the CDR3 is TGCAGTGCTAGTCGACAGGGCTCACAAGGCAATCAGCCCCAGCATTTT. Amino acids: CSASRQGSQGNQPQHF.

This clone was observed a single time. The genes are TRBV6-5 and TRBJ1-1, with D unclear. V lost 0 bases and J 3 bases, leaving 5 bases between the germline ends. The CDR3 has 13 residues. The germline CDR1 and CDR2 sequences are MNHEY and SVGAGI. The CDR3 DNA is TGTGCCAGCAGTTACTCTTTCTACACTGAAGCTTTCTTT. Its translation is CASSYSFYTEAFF.

The chain recombines TRBV5-1 with TRBJ2-7; D possibly corresponds to TRBD1 (6 bases). CDR1 and CDR2 (germline): SGHRS, YFSETQ. V was shortened by 6 bases and J by 7 bases, with 23 bases between the two germline ends. The CDR3 consists of 15 residues. The DNA for the CDR3 is TGCGCCAGCATTATCGGGGACACAGCCTCGGTGGAGCAGTACTTC. It specifies CASIIGDTASVEQYF.